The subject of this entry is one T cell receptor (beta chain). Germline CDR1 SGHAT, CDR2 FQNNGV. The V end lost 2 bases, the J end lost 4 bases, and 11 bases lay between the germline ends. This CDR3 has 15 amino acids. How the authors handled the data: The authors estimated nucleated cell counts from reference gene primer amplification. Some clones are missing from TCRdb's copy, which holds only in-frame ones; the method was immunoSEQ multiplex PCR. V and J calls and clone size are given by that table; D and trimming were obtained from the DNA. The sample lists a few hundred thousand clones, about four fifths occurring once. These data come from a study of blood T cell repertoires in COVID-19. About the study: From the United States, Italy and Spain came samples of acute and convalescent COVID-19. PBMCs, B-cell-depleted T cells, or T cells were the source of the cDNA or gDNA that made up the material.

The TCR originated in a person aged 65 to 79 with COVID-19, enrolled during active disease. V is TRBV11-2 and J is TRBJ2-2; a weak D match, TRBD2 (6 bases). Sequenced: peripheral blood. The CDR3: CASSLTGVGTGELFF. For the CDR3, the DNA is TGTGCCAGCAGCTTAACGGGGGTTGGCACCGGGGAGCTGTTTTTT.